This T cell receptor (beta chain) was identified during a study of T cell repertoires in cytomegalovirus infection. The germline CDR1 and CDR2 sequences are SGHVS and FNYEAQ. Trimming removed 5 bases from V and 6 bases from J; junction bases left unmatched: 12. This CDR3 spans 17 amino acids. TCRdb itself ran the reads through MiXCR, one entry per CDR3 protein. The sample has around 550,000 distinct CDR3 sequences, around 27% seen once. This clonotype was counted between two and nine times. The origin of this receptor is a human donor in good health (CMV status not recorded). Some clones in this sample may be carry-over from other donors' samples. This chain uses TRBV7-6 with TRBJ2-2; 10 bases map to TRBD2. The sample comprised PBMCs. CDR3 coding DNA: TGTGCCAGCAGCGTTATGTCACCAGCGGGAGGGTCCGGGGAGCTGTTTTTT. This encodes CASSVMSPAGGSGELFF. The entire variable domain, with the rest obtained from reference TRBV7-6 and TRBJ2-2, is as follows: GAGVSQSPRYKVTKRGQDVALRCDPISGHVSLYWYRQALGQGPEFLTYFNYEAQQDKSGLPNDRFSAERPEGSISTLTIQRTEQRDSAMYRCASSVMSPAGGSGELFFGEGSRLTVL.